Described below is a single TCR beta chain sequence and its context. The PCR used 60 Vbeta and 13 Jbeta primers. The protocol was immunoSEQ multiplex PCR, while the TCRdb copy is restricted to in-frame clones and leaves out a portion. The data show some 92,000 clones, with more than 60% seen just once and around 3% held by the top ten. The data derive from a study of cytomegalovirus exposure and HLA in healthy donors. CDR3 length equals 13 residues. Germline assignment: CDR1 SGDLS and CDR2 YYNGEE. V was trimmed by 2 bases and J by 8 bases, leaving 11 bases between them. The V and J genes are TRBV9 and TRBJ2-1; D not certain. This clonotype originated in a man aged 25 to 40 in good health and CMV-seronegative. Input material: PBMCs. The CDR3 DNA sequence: TGTGCCAGCAGCGTCTACGGTCAGGATGAGCAGTTCTTC. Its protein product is CASSVYGQDEQFF.